The rows below give T cell receptor beta chains drawn from one sample of a study of blood T cell repertoires in COVID-19. TCRdb's copy holds only in-frame clones and misses some; the assay was immunoSEQ multiplex PCR. This table holds a few hundred thousand clones, roughly nine tenths found once. Material for sequencing was PBMCs or T cells enriched from blood (not recorded which). These receptor sequences come from a human donor in a cohort exposed to, infected with or recovered from COVID-19 (not recorded which). The donor label of this sample is uncertain. CDR3s include the opening cysteine and the closing phenylalanine or tryptophan. The D gene is left open where the match is weak. Clone size appears in some rows only: once, few, many, or a class for an expanded clone.

J	size	V	D	CDR3	DNA
TRBJ2-7	NA	TRBV6-5	TRBD1	CASSSQGVAYEQYF	TGTGCCAGCAGTTCGCAGGGGGTTGCCTACGAGCAGTACTTC
TRBJ2-3	NA	TRBV5-6	TRBD1	CASSGGQGAPDTQYF	TGTGCCAGCAGCGGGGGACAGGGTGCGCCAGATACGCAGTATTTT
TRBJ1-5	NA	TRBV21-1	NA	CASSNRQGSSNQPQHF	TGTGCCAGCAGCAATAGACAGGGGTCGAGCAATCAGCCCCAGCATTTT
TRBJ1-5	NA	TRBV4-3	NA	CASSQDRGEEQPQHF	TGCGCCAGCAGCCAAGATCGGGGGGAGGAACAGCCCCAGCATTTT
TRBJ2-3	NA	TRBV5-1	TRBD2	CASSLEPVRRGSTDTQYF	TGCGCCAGCAGCTTGGAGCCCGTTCGGCGGGGGAGCACAGATACGCAGTATTTT
TRBJ2-5	NA	TRBV7-2	TRBD2	CASSKKTSGGQRETQYF	TGTGCCAGCAGCAAGAAGACTAGCGGGGGCCAACGAGAGACCCAGTACTTC
TRBJ1-1	NA	TRBV11-2	NA	CASSSPLRGGDYTEAFF	TGTGCCAGCAGCTCCCCGCTCCGGGGCGGGGACTACACTGAAGCTTTCTTT
TRBJ2-4	NA	TRBV9	TRBD2	CASSPRGSGGLAKNIQYF	TGTGCCAGCAGCCCCCGTGGTAGCGGGGGGTTAGCCAAAAACATTCAGTACTTC
TRBJ2-5	NA	TRBV9	NA	CASSATSGGETQYF	TGTGCCAGCAGCGCGACTAGTGGGGGAGAGACCCAGTACTTC
TRBJ1-5	NA	TRBV11-2	TRBD1	CASSLQGLGQPQHF	TGTGCCAGCAGCCTACAGGGGTTGGGGCAGCCCCAGCATTTT
TRBJ2-3	NA	TRBV24-1	TRBD1	CATSQGGLDTQYF	TGTGCCACCTCACAGGGGGGTCTAGATACGCAGTATTTT
TRBJ1-5	NA	TRBV7-4	NA	CASRIQGGNQPQHF	TGTGCCAGCAGGATCCAAGGGGGAAATCAGCCCCAGCATTTT
TRBJ2-1	NA	TRBV10-3	TRBD2	CAISEPIAGPRDEQFF	TGTGCCATCAGTGAGCCGATAGCGGGTCCAAGAGATGAGCAGTTCTTC
TRBJ1-2	NA	TRBV25-1	TRBD1	CASRGPGQRANYGYTF	TGTGCCAGCAGAGGCCCGGGACAGCGTGCTAACTATGGCTACACCTTC
TRBJ2-2	NA	TRBV19	NA	CASENDIGSGELFF	TGTGCCAGCGAGAACGATATCGGTTCCGGGGAGCTGTTTTTT
TRBJ2-5	NA	TRBV6-2/TRBV6-3	TRBD2	CASSRGRVAGDAQETQYF	TGTGCCAGCAGTAGGGGCCGGGTAGCGGGGGATGCTCAAGAGACCCAGTACTTC
TRBJ2-3	NA	TRBV10-3	TRBD1	CASSPGQSPDTQYF	TGTGCCTCATCACCGGGACAGAGTCCAGATACGCAGTATTTT
TRBJ1-1	few	TRBV6-5	TRBD1	CASRGQGADTEAFF	TGTGCCAGCAGGGGACAGGGTGCGGACACTGAAGCTTTCTTT
TRBJ1-1	many	TRBV6-5	NA	CASSYSIRRTEAFF	TGTGCCAGCAGTTACTCGATTAGGAGGACTGAAGCTTTCTTT
TRBJ1-5	NA	TRBV3-1/TRBV3-2	TRBD1	CASSRQGLNQPQHF	TGTGCCAGCAGTCGACAGGGACTCAATCAGCCCCAGCATTTT
TRBJ2-5	once	TRBV3-1/TRBV3-2	TRBD2	CASSPTPRGGRKETQYF	TGTGCCAGCAGCCCCACTCCGCGGGGGGGTCGGAAAGAGACCCAGTACTTC
TRBJ2-1	NA	TRBV10-3	TRBD2	CAISPSGAGGRADEQFF	TGTGCCATCAGTCCCAGTGGAGCGGGGGGAAGGGCAGATGAGCAGTTCTTC
TRBJ2-6	NA	TRBV19	NA	CASSRVSGANVLTF	TGTGCCAGTAGCAGGGTTTCTGGGGCCAACGTCCTGACTTTC
TRBJ1-2	NA	TRBV6-5	NA	CASSPNTGSGYTF	TGTGCCAGCAGTCCTAACACAGGGAGCGGCTACACCTTC
TRBJ1-2	NA	TRBV6-5	TRBD1	CASIPGQNYGYTF	TGTGCCAGCATACCGGGACAGAATTATGGCTACACCTTC
TRBJ1-3	NA	TRBV7-8	NA	CASSLNGNSGNTIYF	TGTGCCAGCAGCTTAAACGGGAATTCTGGAAACACCATATATTTT
TRBJ2-7	NA	TRBV5-5	TRBD2	CASSWGLGIYEQYF	TGTGCCAGCAGCTGGGGACTAGGGATCTACGAGCAGTACTTC
TRBJ1-1	NA	TRBV19	NA	CASSIGAMNTEAFF	TGTGCCAGTAGTATTGGAGCGATGAACACTGAAGCTTTCTTT
TRBJ2-1	NA	TRBV19	NA	CASSIEGVNEQFF	TGTGCCAGTAGTATAGAGGGCGTAAATGAGCAGTTCTTC
TRBJ1-1	NA	TRBV6-2/TRBV6-3	NA	CASSCRTDLNTEAFF	TGTGCCAGCAGTTGCCGGACAGATTTGAACACTGAAGCTTTCTTT
TRBJ1-2	NA	TRBV15	NA	CATSRDRGLRSGDYGYTF	TGTGCCACCAGCAGAGATCGGGGGCTCAGAAGCGGGGACTATGGCTACACCTTC
TRBJ2-5	once	TRBV7-3	NA	CASSRSGGNETQYF	TGTGCCAGCAGCCGATCTGGGGGGAATGAGACCCAGTACTTC
TRBJ2-5	NA	TRBV18	TRBD1	CASSHRQGQETQYF	TGTGCCAGCTCACACAGACAGGGCCAGGAGACCCAGTACTTC
TRBJ1-1	NA	TRBV7-2	TRBD1	CASSSRQGPGTEAFF	TGTGCCAGCAGCTCGAGACAGGGTCCCGGCACTGAAGCTTTCTTT
TRBJ2-3	NA	TRBV29-1	NA	CSVRTMAGTDTQYF	TGCAGCGTTCGGACAATGGCAGGCACAGATACGCAGTATTTT
TRBJ2-7	NA	TRBV27	NA	CASSYRTTYEQYF	TGTGCCAGCAGTTACCGGACAACCTACGAGCAGTACTTC
TRBJ2-1	NA	TRBV4-1	TRBD1	CASSPGTGTNEQFF	TGCGCCAGCAGCCCCGGGACAGGTACGAATGAGCAGTTCTTC
TRBJ1-2	NA	TRBV15	NA	CATSRSPDSIYGYTF	TGTGCCACCAGCAGAAGCCCCGACAGCATCTATGGCTACACCTTC
TRBJ2-7	NA	TRBV18	NA	CASSPLIGSEQYF	TGTGCCAGCTCACCACTGATAGGGAGCGAGCAGTACTTC
TRBJ1-5	few	TRBV6-1	NA	CASSEEPQGRGAYSNQPQHF	TGTGCCAGCAGTGAAGAACCGCAGGGCAGGGGAGCATATAGCAATCAGCCCCAGCATTTT
TRBJ2-2	once	TRBV7-2	TRBD2	CASSLIGLKAGGLHRELFF	TGTGCCAGCAGCTTAATAGGTCTGAAAGCGGGGGGGCTACATCGGGAGCTGTTTTTT
TRBJ1-1	NA	TRBV6-5	NA	CASSYGQFFQAFF	TGTGCCAGCAGTTACGGACAGTTCTTTCAAGCTTTCTTT
TRBJ2-6	NA	TRBV5-1	NA	CASSPGHRATGANVLTF	TGCGCCAGCAGCCCAGGGCACAGGGCAACCGGGGCCAACGTCCTGACTTTC